The 23 T cell receptor beta chains in this list originate from one sample, sequenced in a study of blood T cell repertoires in COVID-19. Generated by immunoSEQ multiplex PCR, the TCRdb table keeps only in-frame clones and is missing some. In the table there are 150,000 or so clones, roughly 88% of which are singletons. Input material: peripheral blood. These receptors were taken from a woman aged 55 to 70 with acute or convalescent COVID-19.

The genes are TRBV6-1 and TRBJ2-5; 9 bases match TRBD1. The CDR3 length is 17 residues. Germline CDR1 and CDR2: MNHNS and SASEGT. Losses at the gene ends were 4 bases for V and 5 bases for J; bases not matched to a gene: 14. This CDR3 is CASSVQGGQGPRETQYF. The CDR3 nucleotides read TGTGCCAGCAGTGTACAAGGGGGACAGGGACCTAGGGAGACCCAGTACTTC.

The chain combines TRBV5-4 with TRBJ1-1; TRBD1 might be the D (6 bases). V lost 3 bases to trimming and J lost 4 bases, with 13 bases between them. Per germline, CDR1 SGHNT and CDR2 YYREEE (reference sequence). The CDR3 sequence is 14 residues long. The CDR3 DNA follows: TGTGCCAGCAGCTCCCCGACAGGTTCCACTGAAGCTTTCTTT. Protein product: CASSSPTGSTEAFF.

The CDR3 DNA sequence: TGTGCCAGCAGTTTAAGCGGAAGTCATCGCACCTTC. It is translated as CASSLSGSHRTF. V gene TRBV28 combines with J gene TRBJ1-2, with D uncertain. Germline CDR1 and CDR2: MDHEN and SYDVKM. This CDR3 is built from 12 residues. V was shortened by 2 bases and J by 13 bases, with 14 bases between the two germline ends.

V is TRBV5-8 and J is TRBJ2-3; maybe TRBD1 (5 bases). Germline V gene data show CDR1 as SGHTS and CDR2 as YDEGEE. The CDR3 is 13 amino acids. Trimming stripped 2 bases from V and 1 base from J, with 5 bases between. The CDR3 DNA is TGTGCCAGCAGCTTACAGGGCACAGATACGCAGTATTTT. Translating it yields CASSLQGTDTQYF.

The V call is TRBV5-8, the J call TRBJ1-5; TRBD1 aligns across 8 bases. V lost 0 bases to trimming and J lost 7 bases; unmatched junction nucleotides: 9. The germline V gene has CDR1 SGHTS and CDR2 YDEGEE. The CDR3 length is 16 residues. CDR3 sequence reads: CASSLGRTGSGQPQHF. CDR3 nucleotide sequence: TGTGCCAGCAGCTTGGGTAGGACAGGGAGCGGGCAGCCCCAGCATTTT.

The chain is built from TRBV27 and TRBJ1-4; TRBD1 matches at 9 bases. CDR1 and CDR2 (germline): MNHEY, SMNVEV (reference sequence). Trimming at V came to 5 bases and at J to 7 bases, leaving 8 bases not matched to a gene. The CDR3 runs to 15 residues. The CDR3 nucleotides are TGTGCCAGCAGTGCGGTACAGGGGGCGAGTGAAAAACTGTTTTTT. Its protein product is CASSAVQGASEKLFF.

The chain uses TRBV18 and TRBJ1-5; 8 bases agree with TRBD1. There are 14 residues in the CDR3. J lost 6 bases, V lost 1 base, and 2 bases had no gene match. Germline V gives CDR1 KGHSH, CDR2 LQKENI. The CDR3 region is CASSPLQGAQPQHF. CDR3 DNA sequence: TGTGCCAGCTCACCACTCCAGGGGGCTCAGCCCCAGCATTTT.

The gene calls are TRBV29-1 and TRBJ1-2; D not certain. Germline lookup yields CDR1 SQVTM and CDR2 ANQGSEA. Trimming left V 6 bases short and J 3 bases short, with 11 bases between. The CDR3 is 12 residues long. The CDR3 sequence: CSVTEGYYGYTF. As DNA, the CDR3 is TGCAGCGTGACGGAGGGATACTATGGCTACACCTTC.

This chain connects TRBV6-2 or TRBV6-3 to TRBJ1-1; unclear D gene. V lost 0 bases and J lost 11, with 13 bases in between. The germline gives CDR1 MNHEY, CDR2 SVGEGT. The CDR3 spans 13 residues. The CDR3 is CASSYSVQDSAFF. CDR3 coding DNA: TGTGCCAGCAGTTACTCGGTTCAGGATAGTGCTTTCTTT.

The rearrangement links TRBV5-1 to TRBJ1-1; TRBD1 aligns across 7 bases. The CDR3 contains 14 residues. V shed 2 bases and J 1 base; nucleotides not matched to a gene: 2. Per the germline V gene, CDR1 is SGHRS and CDR2 is YFSETQ. CDR3 nucleotides: TGCGCCAGCAGCTTCGGGACAGCGAACACTGAAGCTTTCTTT. This gives the protein CASSFGTANTEAFF.

The rearrangement joins TRBV9 to TRBJ2-2; D unclear. The CDR3 is 16 residues long. V lost 0 bases, J lost 4 bases, and 13 bases lay in between. The germline gives CDR1 SGDLS, CDR2 YYNGEE. CDR3 region: CASSVAVADLTGELFF. In nucleotides, the CDR3 is TGTGCCAGCAGCGTAGCCGTGGCAGATCTCACCGGGGAGCTGTTTTTT.

The chain carries TRBV28 and TRBJ1-6, with D tentatively TRBD1 (5 bases). The V gene lost 5 bases and the J gene lost 7 bases, with 12 bases spanning the gap. This CDR3 spans 14 amino acids. The germline V gene encodes CDR1 MDHEN and CDR2 SYDVKM. The CDR3 DNA reads TGTGCCAGCAGTGGGGCAGGGAGGAATTCACCCCTCCACTTT. It codes for CASSGAGRNSPLHF.

The rearrangement links TRBV5-1 to TRBJ1-2, with 8 bases matching TRBD1. CDR1 and CDR2 from the germline V gene are SGHRS and YFSETQ. The CDR3 consists of 14 residues. Unmatched junction bases numbered 6, after V lost 4 bases and J lost 4 bases. The CDR3 DNA follows: TGCGCCAGCAGCCCCGAACAGGGGGTCTATGGCTACACCTTC. Its translation is CASSPEQGVYGYTF.

The chain carries TRBV5-4 and TRBJ2-1; 10 positions agree with TRBD2. The CDR3 has 14 residues. Germline CDR1 and CDR2: SGHNT and YYREEE (reference sequence). Trimming at V came to 6 bases and at J to 6 bases, leaving 6 bases not matched to a gene. CDR3 residues: CASTYTSGVNEQFF. DNA for the CDR3: TGTGCCAGCACTTATACTAGCGGGGTCAATGAGCAGTTCTTC.

V is TRBV4-2 and J is TRBJ2-7, with TRBD1 identical over 9 bases. The CDR3 has 18 amino acids. V lost 0 bases to trimming and J lost 2 bases; unmatched junction nucleotides: 11. From germline, CDR1 is LGHNA and CDR2 YNFKEQ. The DNA of the CDR3 is TGTGCCAGCAGCCAAGAAGTGACCGGGACAGGGAACCCCTACGAGCAGTACTTC. This translates into CASSQEVTGTGNPYEQYF.

This chain links TRBV10-2 with TRBJ2-6; TRBD1 is a possible D gene (5 bases). The CDR3 has 18 residues. CDR1 and CDR2 from the germline V gene are WSHSY and SAAADI. V was trimmed by 4 bases and J by 0 bases, leaving 16 bases between them. The DNA of the CDR3 is TGCGCCAGCAGTGGAGTAGCAGGGCCGCACTCTGGGGCCAACGTCCTGACTTTC. Its protein product is CASSGVAGPHSGANVLTF.

This chain connects TRBV28 to TRBJ1-1; the match to TRBD1 covers 8 bases. The CDR3 has 15 residues. V was clipped by 3 bases and J by 1 base; unmatched bases: 4. Germline CDR1 reads MDHEN; CDR2 reads SYDVKM. CDR3 sequence: CASSFPGTGNTEAFF. CDR3 nucleotide sequence: TGTGCCAGCAGTTTCCCGGGGACAGGGAACACTGAAGCTTTCTTT.

The chain combines TRBV3-1 (or the pseudogene TRBV3-2) with TRBJ2-7; perhaps TRBD2 as D (5 bases). Trimming left V 4 bases short and J 0 bases short, with 16 bases between. The CDR3 loop spans 16 amino acids. Germline loops: CDR1 LGHDT, CDR2 YNNKEL (reference sequence). The CDR3 nucleotides read TGTGCCAGCAGCCCCTATGAGGGCTTAGGCTCCTACGAGCAGTACTTC. Its translation is CASSPYEGLGSYEQYF.

The chain links TRBV19 to TRBJ1-4; D is unclear. The germline V gene encodes CDR1 LNHDA and CDR2 SQIVND (reference sequence). The CDR3 has 13 residues. Trimming shortened V by 4 bases and J by 8 bases, and 11 bases separated the two germline ends. The CDR3 DNA sequence: TGTGCCAGTAGTACCAATGATCGGGAAAAACTGTTTTTT. It translates to CASSTNDREKLFF.

This clone was detected only once. CDR3 DNA: TGCGCCAGCAGCCAAGCCCACAGGGCCGGGGAGCTGTTTTTT. Its translation: CASSQAHRAGELFF. The chain employs TRBV4-3 and TRBJ2-2; maybe TRBD1 (6 bases). CDR3 size: 14 residues. Trimming took 1 base from V and 6 from J, leaving 9 bases between them. CDR1 and CDR2 (germline): LGHNA, YSLEER.

The chain combines TRBV24-1 with TRBJ1-5, with 7 nucleotides matching TRBD1. Germline trimming cut 3 bases from V and 4 bases from J; bases unmatched to any gene: 2. CDR1 and CDR2 from the germline V gene are KGHDR and SFDVKD. This CDR3 is built from 14 residues. In nucleotides, the CDR3 is TGTGCCACCAGTGATACAGGGGCGAATCAGCCCCAGCATTTT. Protein product: CATSDTGANQPQHF.

The genes are TRBV9 and TRBJ2-1; TRBD2 matches 9 bases. Germline V gene lookup returns CDR1 SGDLS and CDR2 YYNGEE. This CDR3 is 22 amino acids long. V gave up 0 bases and J gave up 0 bases; unmatched junction bases: 19. CDR3 loop: CASSVAIGGAGGRFSSYNEQFF. The CDR3 nucleotides read TGTGCCAGCAGCGTAGCTATAGGGGGAGCGGGGGGCAGATTTAGCTCCTACAATGAGCAGTTCTTC.

This sequence joins TRBV7-9 and TRBJ1-2, with a weak D call TRBD1 (6 bases). The V and J ends lost 0 bases and 7 bases respectively, with 12 bases between them. The CDR3 is made up of 14 amino acids. The germline V gene has CDR1 SEHNR and CDR2 FQNEAQ (reference sequence). The CDR3 coding sequence is TGTGCCAGCAGCTTAGCTGCGGCAGGGGCTGGCTACACCTTC. Residues: CASSLAAAGAGYTF.